Listed below are T cell receptor beta chains from one sample, sequenced in a study of cytomegalovirus exposure and HLA in healthy donors. Using immunoSEQ multiplex PCR, the repertoire was profiled, and TCRdb retains in-frame clones only, with some absent. The sample yields some 200,000 clones, around 75% seen once. The sample consisted of PBMCs. The receptors were gathered from a female donor in good health and CMV-seronegative. The CDR3 runs from the conserved cysteine through the conserved F or W. The order of the fields is J gene, D gene, V gene, clone size, CDR3 protein, CDR3 DNA. The D gene is left open where the match is weak. Clone size appears in some rows only: once, few, many, or a class for an expanded clone.

TRBJ2-3 | TRBD2 | TRBV11-3 | NA | CASSTGTSGGEAADTQYF | TGTGCCAGCAGTACCGGGACTAGCGGGGGGGAGGCGGCAGATACGCAGTATTTT
TRBJ2-7 | NA | TRBV4-1 | NA | CASSQDWGGGYEQYF | TGCGCCAGCAGCCAAGATTGGGGAGGAGGCTACGAGCAGTACTTC
TRBJ1-2 | NA | TRBV5-6 | NA | CASRAGIPNYGYTF | TGTGCCAGCAGGGCAGGGATTCCTAACTATGGCTACACCTTC
TRBJ1-1 | NA | TRBV2 | NA | CASSVSGVGEAFF | TGTGCCAGCAGTGTGTCAGGGGTGGGTGAAGCTTTCTTT
TRBJ2-1 | NA | TRBV30 | once | CAWSVLYNEQFF | TGTGCCTGGAGTGTACTTTACAATGAGCAGTTCTTC
TRBJ1-2 | TRBD1 | TRBV29-1 | NA | CSATGERDSNYGYTF | TGCAGCGCGACAGGGGAACGGGACAGTAACTATGGCTACACCTTC
TRBJ2-4 | TRBD2 | TRBV6-6 | NA | CASGAGVAKNIQYF | TGTGCCAGCGGGGCGGGGGTAGCCAAAAACATTCAGTACTTC
TRBJ2-2 | TRBD2 | TRBV6-5 | NA | CASSYEASGATGELFF | TGTGCCAGCAGTTACGAGGCTAGCGGGGCCACCGGGGAGCTGTTTTTT
TRBJ1-2 | NA | TRBV7-2 | NA | CASTLSAGENYGYTF | TGTGCCAGCACCTTGTCGGCGGGTGAAAACTATGGCTACACCTTC
TRBJ2-7 | NA | TRBV5-4 | NA | CASHSGGSYEQYF | TGTGCCAGCCACTCCGGGGGCTCCTACGAGCAGTACTTC
TRBJ1-2 | TRBD1 | TRBV6-1 | NA | CASSERAGGVYGYTF | TGTGCCAGCAGTGAAAGGGCAGGGGGTGTTTATGGCTACACCTTC
TRBJ2-1 | TRBD2 | TRBV4-2 | NA | CASSQDGTSGYNEQFF | TGTGCCAGCAGCCAAGATGGGACTAGCGGCTACAATGAGCAGTTCTTC
TRBJ2-5 | TRBD2 | TRBV9 | NA | CASSVRGTSRETQYF | TGTGCCAGCAGCGTTCGAGGGACTAGCCGGGAGACCCAGTACTTC
TRBJ2-7 | NA | TRBV9 | NA | CASSAGAGFAREQYF | TGTGCCAGCAGCGCCGGAGCGGGCTTCGCGAGGGAGCAGTACTTC
TRBJ1-5 | TRBD1 | TRBV19 | NA | CASSIDGGQANNQPQHF | TGTGCCAGTAGTATAGATGGGGGACAGGCTAACAATCAGCCCCAGCATTTT
TRBJ2-7 | TRBD2 | TRBV11-2 | NA | CASNKLGLAGGEQYF | TGTGCCAGCAACAAACTGGGGCTAGCGGGAGGCGAGCAGTACTTC
TRBJ2-5 | TRBD2 | TRBV6-6 | once | CASSYSRGAEETQYF | TGTGCCAGCAGTTACTCGCGGGGGGCTGAAGAGACCCAGTACTTC
TRBJ1-5 | NA | TRBV6-5 | few | CASQPAGGQPQHF | TGTGCCAGCCAACCTGCCGGGGGGCAGCCCCAGCATTTT
TRBJ1-1 | TRBD1 | TRBV5-1 | NA | CASSQGGQTTEAFF | TGCGCCAGCAGCCAAGGGGGCCAAACTACTGAAGCTTTCTTT
TRBJ2-3 | TRBD2 | TRBV2 | NA | CASSESQRDGTQYF | TGTGCCAGCAGTGAAAGTCAGCGGGATGGTACGCAGTATTTT
TRBJ2-7 | NA | TRBV5-5 | NA | CASSPLHRVYEQYF | TGTGCCAGCAGCCCACTCCACCGGGTCTACGAGCAGTACTTC
TRBJ2-7 | TRBD2 | TRBV5-1 | NA | CASSLVVLAGDASYEQYF | TGCGCCAGCAGCTTGGTAGTCTTAGCGGGAGACGCCTCCTACGAGCAGTACTTC
TRBJ2-1 | TRBD2 | TRBV18 | NA | CASSRLAGDPYNEQFF | TGTGCCAGCTCACGACTAGCGGGAGACCCCTACAATGAGCAGTTCTTC
TRBJ2-3 | NA | TRBV4-3 | NA | CASSQAAARTGADTQYF | TGCGCCAGCAGCCAAGCCGCTGCCCGGACTGGCGCAGATACGCAGTATTTT
TRBJ2-1 | TRBD2 | TRBV9 | NA | CASSGWRSGGGLNEQFF | TGTGCCAGCAGCGGCTGGCGGTCGGGGGGGGGTCTTAATGAGCAGTTCTTC
TRBJ1-4 | TRBD1 | TRBV30 | few | CAWSGARGRKEEFF | TGTGCCTGGAGTGGGGCCAGGGGGCGCAAGGAGGAGTTTTTT
TRBJ2-5 | NA | TRBV18 | NA | CASSPEETQYF | TGTGCCAGCTCACCCGAAGAGACCCAGTACTTC
TRBJ2-1 | NA | TRBV7-2 | NA | CASSLAGASSYNEQFF | TGTGCCAGCAGCTTAGCAGGGGCTTCGTCCTACAATGAGCAGTTCTTC
TRBJ1-1 | TRBD1 | TRBV5-1 | NA | CASSRDRDSNTEAFF | TGCGCCAGCAGCAGGGACAGGGATTCGAACACTGAAGCTTTCTTT
TRBJ1-6 | NA | TRBV30 | few | CAWSETVGGPLHF | TGTGCCTGGAGTGAAACAGTAGGAGGGCCCCTCCACTTT
TRBJ2-2 | TRBD1 | TRBV9 | NA | CASSVGTGNTGELFF | TGTGCCAGCAGCGTAGGGACAGGGAACACCGGGGAGCTGTTTTTT
TRBJ2-3 | NA | TRBV11-2 | NA | CASSFLSPDTQYF | TGTGCCAGCAGCTTCCTTAGCCCAGATACGCAGTATTTT
TRBJ2-1 | NA | TRBV4-3 | few | CASSQDPLNYNEQFF | TGCGCCAGCAGCCAAGATCCCTTAAACTACAATGAGCAGTTCTTC
TRBJ2-1 | TRBD1 | TRBV6-5 | NA | CASSPTGTVYNEQFF | TGTGCCAGCAGTCCTACCGGGACAGTCTACAATGAGCAGTTCTTC
TRBJ1-5 | NA | TRBV6-5 | few | CASSYGANNQPQHF | TGTGCCAGCAGTTATGGGGCTAACAATCAGCCCCAGCATTTT
TRBJ2-1 | TRBD2 | TRBV4-2 | NA | CASSLPGGGQTNEQFF | TGTGCCAGCAGCCTACCCGGGGGGGGGCAAACGAATGAGCAGTTCTTC
TRBJ2-3 | TRBD2 | TRBV5-1 | once | CASSLGRGDSSTDTQYF | TGCGCCAGCAGCTTGGGACGGGGGGATTCTAGCACAGATACGCAGTATTTT
TRBJ1-3 | TRBD1 | TRBV28 | NA | CASSTWTGQGGNTIYF | TGTGCCAGCAGTACTTGGACAGGCCAAGGGGGAAACACCATATATTTT
TRBJ1-1 | TRBD1 | TRBV9 | NA | CASSVIGGRPAFF | TGTGCCAGCAGCGTTATAGGGGGCCGCCCGGCTTTCTTT
TRBJ1-2 | TRBD1 | TRBV25-1 | NA | CASSAGQGLYGYTF | TGTGCCAGCAGTGCCGGACAGGGGCTTTATGGCTACACCTTC
TRBJ2-4 | NA | TRBV18 | NA | CASSPGTPGDKNIQYF | TGTGCCAGCTCACCCGGGACCCCGGGGGACAAAAACATTCAGTACTTC
TRBJ2-1 | TRBD2 | TRBV28 | NA | CASSSSGLAGRGPYNEQFF | TGTGCCAGCAGTTCCTCGGGACTAGCGGGACGGGGGCCCTACAATGAGCAGTTCTTC
TRBJ1-2 | NA | TRBV13 | NA | CASSLVRGFYGYTF | TGTGCCAGCAGCTTAGTACGGGGTTTCTATGGCTACACCTTC
TRBJ2-7 | TRBD2 | TRBV6-6 | NA | CASSPGGAHPSYEQYF | TGTGCCAGCAGTCCGGGGGGGGCGCACCCCTCCTACGAGCAGTACTTC
TRBJ1-6 | NA | TRBV30 | NA | CAWSVPRDGSISYNSPLHF | TGTGCCTGGAGTGTCCCCCGCGATGGGAGCATCTCCTATAATTCACCCCTCCACTTT
TRBJ2-2 | NA | TRBV4-3 | NA | CASSQRANAGELFF | TGCGCCAGCAGCCAACGAGCAAACGCCGGGGAGCTGTTTTTT
TRBJ1-5 | NA | TRBV27 | NA | CASSLRGLGQPQHF | TGTGCCAGCAGTTTAAGGGGGTTGGGTCAGCCCCAGCATTTT
TRBJ2-3 | NA | TRBV2 | few | CASSPDTTSTDTQYF | TGTGCCAGCAGCCCGGACACCACTAGCACAGATACGCAGTATTTT